Sequencing of this T cell receptor (beta chain) was carried out in a study of blood T cell repertoires in COVID-19 (dated by TCRdb to the early 2020s). Regarding the complete study: The collaborator samples originated in the United States, Italy and Spain and spanned the acute and convalescent phases of COVID-19. The prospective study material was composed of cDNA or gDNA derived from T cells, B-cell-depleted T cells, or PBMCs. Deeply sampled blood TCRbeta repertoires from subjects exposed to, actively infected with, or recovered from COVID-19 were included in the dataset. The repertoires were made available in a free public database intended to serve as a resource for research on the immune response to SARS-CoV-2. Samples were obtained from the ongoing ImmuneRACE study (first 160 participants) and from some 1,300 subjects provided by 6 global collaborators. The sample metadata nearly always contained a de-identified subject ID, COVID-19 status, age in years and sex. HLA class I and class II types, where available, came from metadata supplied by the sample provider rather than from assay-based typing.

Each collaborating institution followed its own protocols to collect whole blood in K2EDTA tubes. For TCRbeta analysis, collaborators shipped samples as frozen whole blood, isolated PBMCs, or DNA extracted from either of those sample types. TCRbeta CDR3 regions were amplified from genomic DNA using the immunoSEQ Assay, a bias-controlled multiplex PCR. The study's own analysis went as follows. Within the assay, amplification of reference gene primers was used to estimate how many nucleated cells each sample contained. To quantify the absolute abundance of each unique TCRbeta CDR3 rearrangement, sequence reads were collapsed and filtered. For each sample, productive Simpson clonality was calculated by taking the square root of Simpson's diversity index across productive rearrangements. In TCRdb, the immuneACCESS table is reduced to in-frame sequences with V and J assigned. These tables do not hold every clone; where another copy was compared, an unresolved V gene accounts for under half, and the others remain unexplained. V and J calls and clone size follow that table, whereas D and trimming were derived from the DNA. The sample has about 380,000 clones on record, around 90% of them singletons. Together, the top ten hold more than 1% of the sample.

As regards this clone: Its specific antigen is unknown. No much larger clone exists at a distance of one base, and base qualities are not known.

The investigation overall reported the following: The quantity of clinical and demographic metadata differed by source and by participant and was supplied without curation.

V has 6 bases trimmed and J has 9 bases trimmed; junction bases matching no gene number 7. The CDR3 measures 14 amino acids from cysteine to phenylalanine. The only DNA kept is the CDR3, 42 bases in frame from the first base. Per the germline V gene, MNHEY is the CDR1 and SVGEGT is the CDR2. The sequenced sample consisted of peripheral blood. The receptor was derived from a man aged 35 to 55 with acute or convalescent COVID-19. This receptor chain uses TRBV6-2 or TRBV6-3 and TRBJ1-6, with 8 bases matching TRBD1. The CDR3 reads CASRPGQGGSPLHF. In nucleotides, the sequence is TGTGCCAGCAGGCCTGGACAGGGAGGTTCACCCCTCCACTTT.